Listed here are 5 T cell receptor beta chains from one sample, sequenced in a study of Tregs in tolerant kidney transplant recipients (dated by TCRdb to between 2017 and 2020). In the paper's terms, the time point label means: blood sample drawn before combined kidney and bone marrow transplant. The library was obtained by the immunoSEQ multiplex PCR assay. TCRdb re-hosts the immuneACCESS table, in-frame sequences only. Its copies lack some clones; in the studies checked, an unresolved V gene accounts for under half of them, and the cause for the rest is not known. The sample's table lists a count of roughly 50,000 clones. The ten largest clonotypes hold 0.83% of the sample. Specimen: CD4+ T cells from blood, collected before the transplant. These receptors were taken from a human donor who received a combined kidney and bone marrow transplant.

Remarks on this clone: The read comes to an end 3 residues before the CDR3 does, leaving the germline J gene to fill in the end. V gene TRBV7-2 combines with J gene TRBJ2-2; 8 positions match TRBD2. The CDR3 runs 14 residues. From germline, CDR1 is SGHTA and CDR2 FQGNSA. The ends lost 6 bases at V and 4 bases at J; junction bases unmatched: 4. CDR3 DNA, as far as it was read: TGTGCCAGCAGACGGGGGGGGATCACCGGGGAG. Residues: CASRRGGITGE. The full CDR3 reads CASRRGGITGELFF.

In regard to this clone: With the read ending 3 residues before the CDR3 end, the germline J gene is used to fill in that end. This rearrangement joins TRBV5-1 to TRBJ1-6, with TRBD1 matching 7 bases. Unmatched junction bases numbered 5, after V lost 2 bases and J lost 3 bases. This CDR3 region has 16 residues. Germline CDR1 reads SGHRS; CDR2 reads YFSETQ. CDR3 DNA (partial): TGCGCCAGCAGCTTTAAGGCAGGGGGCTATAATTCACCC. It translates to CASSFKAGGYNSP. In full, the CDR3 is CASSFKAGGYNSPLHF.

Comment on this clone: The read falls 3 residues short of the CDR3 end, and the missing part is taken from the germline J gene. The chain couples TRBV5-4 to TRBJ1-4, with D possibly being TRBD1 (5 bases). The CDR3 totals 15 residues. The V end lost 1 base, the J end lost 7 bases, and 14 bases lay between the germline ends. CDR1 and CDR2 (germline): SGHNT, YYREEE (reference sequence). This chain's CDR3 is CASSLMGRGAEKLFF. Partial CDR3 DNA: TGTGCCAGCAGCTTGATGGGGAGGGGAGCTGAAAAA. The full variable domain, rest sourced from reference TRBV5-4 and TRBJ1-4, is ETGVTQSPTHLIKTRGQQVTLRCSSQSGHNTVSWYQQALGQGPQFIFQYYREEENGRGNFPPRFSGLQFPNYSSELNVNALELDDSALYLCASSLMGRGAEKLFFGSGTQLSVL.

Comment on this clone: The CDR3 extends 3 residues past the end of the read, so its final part is completed from the germline J gene. The J gene is TRBJ2-2, the V gene TRBV7-3; 9 bases are shared with TRBD2. The ends lost 0 bases at V and 4 bases at J; junction bases unmatched: 9. This CDR3 contains 18 residues. CDR1 is SGHTA and CDR2 is FQGTGA in the germline V gene. The CDR3 reads CASSLTVRRGGITGELFF. The CDR3 DNA, read in part, is TGTGCCAGCAGCTTAACGGTCCGGCGGGGGGGGATCACCGGGGAG.

Comment on this clone: The CDR3 goes on 3 residues after the read ends, and that part is filled in from the germline J gene. This chain links TRBV7-9 with TRBJ2-1, with TRBD2 matching over 9 bases. Per the germline V gene, CDR1 is SEHNR and CDR2 is FQNEAQ (reference sequence). The V gene end was trimmed by 3 bases and the J gene end by 7 bases; junction bases not matched to a gene: 7. The CDR3 sequence is 15 residues long. The part of the CDR3 DNA that was read is TGTGCCAGCAGCTTTTTCCTAGCGGGAATAAATGAG. It encodes CASSFFLAGINE. The full CDR3 is CASSFFLAGINEQFF.